This TCR beta chain was obtained from a study of T cells after yellow fever vaccination. Study-wide points: In FACS-sorted repertoires, abundant clonotypes from the bulk population could appear as contaminants.

The CDR3 spans 13 residues. Germline V CDR1 and CDR2: MNHEY, SVGAGI. Trimming left V 5 bases short and J 5 bases short, with 12 bases between. It was through 5'RACE template switching that TCR cDNA was made, with a universal primer site and UMIs added. Each CDR3 protein is one row after TCRdb ran MiXCR on the 5' RACE reads. The sample shows over 65,000 distinct CDR3 sequences, 13% of them seen only once. The receptor was isolated from a man between 18 and 35 years old who received the YFV17D yellow fever vaccine. V gene TRBV6-5 combines with J gene TRBJ2-5; maybe TRBD1 (6 bases). The specimen comprised CD8+ T cells not binding an NS4B(214-222) dextramer, sorted from PBMCs, sampled roughly 20 days after the first yellow fever vaccination. The CDR3 reads CASSITGWETQYF. DNA for the CDR3: TGTGCCAGCAGTATAACAGGGTGGGAGACCCAGTACTTC.